This T cell receptor beta chain was identified during a study of blood T cell repertoires in COVID-19. Looking at the study overall: PBMCs, B-cell-depleted T cells, or T cells were the source of the cDNA or gDNA that made up the material.

Original methodology: By means of reference gene primer amplification, nucleated cell counts were estimated. The repertoire was sequenced with immunoSEQ multiplex PCR; TCRdb's copy has only in-frame clones and lacks some. V and J calls plus clone size are reproduced from that table; the DNA served to infer D and trimming. This sample has fewer than 300,000 clones, with approximately 86% found just once. This clone was counted only a few times. CDR1 SGHTA and CDR2 FQGTGA come from the germline V gene. Trimming left V 2 bases short and J 2 bases short, with 9 bases between. This CDR3 contains 14 residues.

The chain couples TRBV7-3 to TRBJ1-1; perhaps TRBD1 as D (6 bases). Sequencing input: peripheral blood. This receptor was identified in a young woman with acute or convalescent COVID-19. CDR3 loop: CASSLSGANTEAFF. Here the CDR3 DNA reads TGTGCCAGCAGCTTATCAGGGGCAAACACTGAAGCTTTCTTT.